A selection of T cell receptor beta chains follows, all from one sample in a study of regulatory T cells in long-lasting Graves disease. TCRdb re-analysed the multiplex PCR reads in MiXCR, keeping a single row per CDR3 protein. The data contain a few hundred thousand distinct CDR3 sequences, about 16% of them singletons. These same records also appear under a second study, on T cells in Graves' hyperthyroidism and ophthalmopathy.

Source: peripheral blood mononuclear cells (PBMCs), taken at new diagnosis, from a patient treated with antithyroid drugs. The receptors here all came from a woman between 18 and 29 years old with Graves disease. Both conserved end residues are part of each CDR3. D genes are given only for firm matches. Size is omitted from some rows. Given values are once, few, many or a class for expanded clones.

clone size: .
J gene: TRBJ2-7
V gene: TRBV6-1
D gene: .
CDR3 protein: CVVGPKYHEQYF
CDR3 DNA: TGTGTCGTGGGTCCAAAGTACCACGAGCAGTACTTC

clone size: many
J gene: TRBJ2-3
V gene: TRBV3-1
D gene: TRBD1
CDR3 protein: CASSQRTGSGTDTQYF
CDR3 DNA: TGTGCCAGCAGCCAACGGACAGGGTCTGGCACAGATACGCAGTATTTT

clone size: many
J gene: TRBJ2-2
V gene: TRBV2
D gene: TRBD2
CDR3 protein: CASSEAGVPGELFF
CDR3 DNA: TGTGCCAGCAGTGAGGCGGGAGTCCCCGGGGAGCTGTTTTTT

clone size: many
J gene: TRBJ1-2
V gene: TRBV27
D gene: TRBD1
CDR3 protein: CASSFKGTGGPLDYGYTF
CDR3 DNA: TGTGCCAGCAGTTTCAAAGGGACAGGGGGCCCGTTAGACTATGGCTACACCTTC

clone size: .
J gene: TRBJ2-2
V gene: TRBV12-3/TRBV12-4
D gene: TRBD2
CDR3 protein: CASSIGLATGVRTGELFF
CDR3 DNA: TGTGCCAGCAGTATAGGACTAGCGACCGGAGTACGGACCGGGGAGCTGTTTTTT

clone size: .
J gene: TRBJ2-7
V gene: TRBV28
D gene: TRBD2
CDR3 protein: CASRTGTSVYEQYF
CDR3 DNA: TGTGCCAGCAGAACCGGGACTAGCGTATACGAGCAGTACTTC

clone size: .
J gene: TRBJ1-2
V gene: TRBV11-3
D gene: .
CDR3 protein: CASSLDPNRRYTF
CDR3 DNA: TGTGCCAGCAGCTTAGATCCCAACCGACGCTACACCTTC

clone size: .
J gene: TRBJ2-5
V gene: TRBV5-1
D gene: .
CDR3 protein: CASSLTPGRKETQYF
CDR3 DNA: TGCGCCAGCAGCTTGACGCCGGGACGTAAAGAGACCCAGTACTTC

clone size: many
J gene: TRBJ2-5
V gene: TRBV29-1
D gene: TRBD2
CDR3 protein: CSVAVGLAGGRGETQYF
CDR3 DNA: TGCAGCGTTGCCGTGGGACTAGCGGGAGGAAGAGGGGAGACCCAGTACTTC

clone size: many
J gene: TRBJ1-6
V gene: TRBV28
D gene: .
CDR3 protein: CASSELSYNSPLHF
CDR3 DNA: TGTGCCAGCAGCGAACTCTCCTATAATTCACCCCTCCACTTT

clone size: many
J gene: TRBJ1-2
V gene: TRBV28
D gene: .
CDR3 protein: CASSLGLYGYTF
CDR3 DNA: TGTGCCAGCAGTCTTGGGCTCTATGGCTACACCTTC

clone size: few
J gene: TRBJ2-3
V gene: TRBV20-1
D gene: TRBD2
CDR3 protein: CSARLWTSETDTQYF
CDR3 DNA: TGCAGTGCCCGGCTCTGGACTAGCGAGACAGATACGCAGTATTTT

clone size: .
J gene: TRBJ2-6
V gene: TRBV27
D gene: .
CDR3 protein: CASTGLASGANVLTF
CDR3 DNA: TGTGCCAGCACGGGTCTTGCGTCTGGGGCCAACGTCCTGACTTTC

clone size: few
J gene: TRBJ2-1
V gene: TRBV5-4
D gene: .
CDR3 protein: CASTRERYGNEQFF
CDR3 DNA: TGTGCCAGCACTCGGGAGAGATACGGAAATGAGCAGTTCTTC

clone size: many
J gene: TRBJ1-6
V gene: TRBV6-5
D gene: .
CDR3 protein: CASSYLSTGYNSPLHF
CDR3 DNA: TGTGCCAGCAGTTACCTTTCGACAGGCTATAATTCACCCCTCCACTTT

clone size: .
J gene: TRBJ1-1
V gene: TRBV5-1
D gene: .
CDR3 protein: CASSLSKGGTEAFF
CDR3 DNA: TGCGCCAGCAGCTTGTCGAAGGGAGGCACTGAAGCTTTCTTT

clone size: .
J gene: TRBJ1-6
V gene: TRBV28
D gene: .
CDR3 protein: CASGLSYNSPLHF
CDR3 DNA: TGTGCCAGCGGTCTCTCCTATAATTCACCCCTCCACTTT

clone size: few
J gene: TRBJ1-5
V gene: TRBV27
D gene: .
CDR3 protein: CASSPSPGTSNQPPHF
CDR3 DNA: TGTGCCAGCAGTCCAAGCCCAGGGACGAGCAATCAGCCCCCGCATTTT

clone size: few
J gene: TRBJ1-4
V gene: TRBV12-3/TRBV12-4
D gene: .
CDR3 protein: CASSSDSGGFGKLFF
CDR3 DNA: TGTGCCAGCAGCTCGGACAGTGGGGGATTTGGAAAACTGTTTTTT

clone size: .
J gene: TRBJ2-1
V gene: TRBV20-1
D gene: TRBD2
CDR3 protein: CSALRLAGGYNEQFF
CDR3 DNA: TGCAGTGCCCTCCGACTAGCGGGAGGTTACAATGAGCAGTTCTTC

clone size: few
J gene: TRBJ1-5
V gene: TRBV28
D gene: TRBD1
CDR3 protein: CASNTGAQPQHF
CDR3 DNA: TGTGCCAGCAATACAGGGGCCCAGCCCCAGCATTTT

clone size: many
J gene: TRBJ2-1
V gene: TRBV6-2/TRBV6-3
D gene: .
CDR3 protein: CASSYERSYNEQFF
CDR3 DNA: TGTGCCAGCAGTTACGAGCGCTCCTACAATGAGCAGTTCTTC

clone size: few
J gene: TRBJ1-3
V gene: TRBV6-1
D gene: .
CDR3 protein: CASRHVDSGNTIYF
CDR3 DNA: TGTGCCAGCAGGCACGTGGACTCTGGAAACACCATATATTTT

clone size: few
J gene: TRBJ2-1
V gene: TRBV4-3
D gene: TRBD2
CDR3 protein: CASSPGAGAYNEQFF
CDR3 DNA: TGCGCCAGCAGCCCCGGAGCGGGGGCCTACAATGAGCAGTTCTTC

clone size: many
J gene: TRBJ2-7
V gene: TRBV29-1
D gene: .
CDR3 protein: CSARDTEGYEQYF
CDR3 DNA: TGCAGCGCCAGAGACACGGAGGGCTACGAGCAGTACTTC

clone size: few
J gene: TRBJ2-2
V gene: TRBV5-1
D gene: TRBD2
CDR3 protein: CASSLAVAGVQANTGELFF
CDR3 DNA: TGCGCCAGCAGCTTGGCAGTAGCGGGAGTCCAAGCGAACACCGGGGAGCTGTTTTTT

clone size: .
J gene: TRBJ1-1
V gene: TRBV7-2
D gene: TRBD1
CDR3 protein: CASSPGQGWGGTEAFF
CDR3 DNA: TGTGCCAGCAGCCCCGGACAGGGATGGGGGGGCACTGAAGCTTTCTTT

clone size: .
J gene: TRBJ1-1
V gene: TRBV19
D gene: TRBD1
CDR3 protein: CASNRQGRTEAFF
CDR3 DNA: TGTGCCAGTAATCGACAGGGAAGAACTGAAGCTTTCTTT

clone size: many
J gene: TRBJ2-3
V gene: TRBV27
D gene: .
CDR3 protein: CASRLLTGTDTQYF
CDR3 DNA: TGTGCCAGCAGGCTCCTTACAGGGACAGATACGCAGTATTTT

clone size: many
J gene: TRBJ2-1
V gene: TRBV7-2
D gene: .
CDR3 protein: CASSRDLGEQFF
CDR3 DNA: TGTGCCAGCAGCCGGGACTTGGGGGAGCAGTTCTTC

clone size: many
J gene: TRBJ2-7
V gene: TRBV20-1
D gene: TRBD2
CDR3 protein: CSARDLAGPTYEQYF
CDR3 DNA: TGCAGTGCTAGAGATCTAGCGGGGCCCACCTACGAGCAGTACTTC

clone size: many
J gene: TRBJ2-2
V gene: TRBV2
D gene: TRBD2
CDR3 protein: CASSEAGQREGNTGELFF
CDR3 DNA: TGTGCCAGCAGTGAAGCGGGGCAGCGGGAGGGAAACACCGGGGAGCTGTTTTTT

clone size: many
J gene: TRBJ2-7
V gene: TRBV14
D gene: .
CDR3 protein: CASSQEDRSYEQYF
CDR3 DNA: TGTGCCAGCAGCCAAGAGGACCGTTCCTACGAGCAGTACTTC

clone size: many
J gene: TRBJ2-7
V gene: TRBV7-7
D gene: .
CDR3 protein: CASSLSRITGTPFYEQYF
CDR3 DNA: TGTGCTAGCAGCTTAAGCAGAATCACCGGGACACCTTTCTACGAGCAGTACTTC

clone size: many
J gene: TRBJ1-1
V gene: TRBV4-1
D gene: .
CDR3 protein: CASSQEWGNTEAFF
CDR3 DNA: TGCGCCAGCAGCCAAGAATGGGGGAACACTGAAGCTTTCTTT

clone size: many
J gene: TRBJ2-7
V gene: TRBV6-1
D gene: .
CDR3 protein: CASAQTGNSYEQYF
CDR3 DNA: TGTGCCAGTGCCCAAACAGGGAACTCCTACGAGCAGTACTTC

clone size: .
J gene: TRBJ2-7
V gene: TRBV7-9
D gene: .
CDR3 protein: CASSRGLGFNYEQYF
CDR3 DNA: TGTGCCAGCAGCCGCGGCCTGGGCTTTAATTACGAGCAGTACTTC

clone size: few
J gene: TRBJ2-2
V gene: TRBV15
D gene: TRBD2
CDR3 protein: CATSRDPLAAGTGELFF
CDR3 DNA: TGTGCCACCAGCAGAGATCCCCTAGCGGCGGGCACCGGGGAGCTGTTTTTT

clone size: few
J gene: TRBJ2-1
V gene: TRBV28
D gene: .
CDR3 protein: CASVEDSSYNEQFF
CDR3 DNA: TGTGCCAGCGTGGAAGATAGCTCCTACAATGAGCAGTTCTTC

clone size: few
J gene: TRBJ2-7
V gene: TRBV4-2
D gene: .
CDR3 protein: CASRGSSYEQYF
CDR3 DNA: TGTGCCAGCAGGGGGAGCAGCTACGAGCAGTACTTC

clone size: .
J gene: TRBJ2-1
V gene: TRBV4-2
D gene: TRBD2
CDR3 protein: CASSQSGSEQFF
CDR3 DNA: TGTGCCAGCAGTCAAAGCGGGAGTGAGCAGTTCTTC